A selection of T cell receptor beta chains follows, all from one sample in a study of blood T cell repertoires in COVID-19. Data came from immunoSEQ multiplex PCR; TCRdb stores just in-frame clones and leaves some out. In the table there are tens of thousands of clones, approximately 85% of which are singletons. Sample: peripheral blood. Receptors were obtained from a human donor in a cohort sampled during active COVID-19. CDR3s include the opening cysteine and the closing phenylalanine or tryptophan. Each record gives: D gene, clone size, J gene, V gene, CDR3 DNA, CDR3 protein. A D gene is named only where the DNA matches it firmly. The size field is filled for only some rows; it gives once, few, many or a size class.

D: TRBD1; size: NA; J: TRBJ2-7; V: TRBV7-8; DNA: TGTGCCAGCAGCTTAAGCTCCGGGACAGGGTACGAGCAGTACTTC; CDR3: CASSLSSGTGYEQYF
D: NA; size: once; J: TRBJ2-1; V: TRBV7-2; DNA: TGTGCCAGCAGCCCGGGAGTTGCGATGAATGAGCAGTTCTTC; CDR3: CASSPGVAMNEQFF
D: TRBD1; size: once; J: TRBJ1-2; V: TRBV28; DNA: TGTGCCAGCATTCTGCAGGGGACAGCGAACTATGGCTACACCTTC; CDR3: CASILQGTANYGYTF
D: NA; size: NA; J: TRBJ2-7; V: TRBV9; DNA: TGTGCCAGCAGCGTAGCCCCCGGGGATGGATCCTACGAGCAGTACTTC; CDR3: CASSVAPGDGSYEQYF
D: TRBD2; size: NA; J: TRBJ2-7; V: TRBV7-2; DNA: TGTGCCAGCAGTCCTATAGCGGGGGGGCTATACGAGCAGTACTTC; CDR3: CASSPIAGGLYEQYF
D: NA; size: NA; J: TRBJ1-2; V: TRBV2; DNA: TGTGCCAGCATGGGGCAGAACTATGGCTACACCTTC; CDR3: CASMGQNYGYTF
D: NA; size: few; J: TRBJ1-5; V: TRBV6-6; DNA: TGTGCCAGCAGTTACTCACAGGGAGTTCAGCCCCAGCATTTT; CDR3: CASSYSQGVQPQHF
D: TRBD1; size: NA; J: TRBJ1-1; V: TRBV24-1; DNA: TGTGCCACCATGGGGACAGGGGCAGACACTGAAGCTTTCTTT; CDR3: CATMGTGADTEAFF
D: NA; size: NA; J: TRBJ2-7; V: TRBV19; DNA: TGTGCCAGTAGCAGAGGGCCAAGTTACGGGCAGTACTTC; CDR3: CASSRGPSYGQYF
D: NA; size: NA; J: TRBJ1-3; V: TRBV11-2; DNA: TGTGCCAGCAGCGGTTACTGGGACATCCCGGCTGGAAACACCATATATTTT; CDR3: CASSGYWDIPAGNTIYF
D: NA; size: NA; J: TRBJ2-5; V: TRBV19; DNA: TGTGCCAGTAGTATGGGTCTAGAAGAGACCCAGTACTTC; CDR3: CASSMGLEETQYF
D: TRBD1; size: NA; J: TRBJ1-5; V: TRBV2; DNA: TGTGCCAGCAGGGGGGACAGAAATCAGCCCCAGCATTTT; CDR3: CASRGDRNQPQHF
D: NA; size: NA; J: TRBJ1-4; V: TRBV21-1; DNA: TGTGCCAGCAGATGTGGACAGGCCTCGTGTGAAAAACTGTTTTTT; CDR3: CASRCGQASCEKLFF
D: TRBD1; size: NA; J: TRBJ2-6; V: TRBV30; DNA: TGTGCCTGGAGTTTGACAGGGGGCGGCTCTGGGGCCAACGTCCTGACTTTC; CDR3: CAWSLTGGGSGANVLTF
D: TRBD1; size: NA; J: TRBJ1-3; V: TRBV9; DNA: TGTGCCAGCAGCGTAGACCCAGGACAGGGTTCTGGAAACACCATATATTTT; CDR3: CASSVDPGQGSGNTIYF
D: TRBD1; size: NA; J: TRBJ2-7; V: TRBV5-6; DNA: TGTGCCAGCAGCTTCGACAGGGGGTTCACTTTTCGAGAGCAGTACTTC; CDR3: CASSFDRGFTFREQYF
D: TRBD1; size: NA; J: TRBJ1-2; V: TRBV5-6; DNA: TGTGCCAGCAGCCCCCGTGGACAGGGAGGAATAGGCTACACCTTC; CDR3: CASSPRGQGGIGYTF
D: TRBD1; size: NA; J: TRBJ2-5; V: TRBV13; DNA: TGTGCCAGCAGCCTACAGGGGTCAGAGACCCAGTACTTC; CDR3: CASSLQGSETQYF
D: NA; size: NA; J: TRBJ2-7; V: TRBV11-2; DNA: TGTGCCAGCAGCCAAACCCCGGGACTCCACGAGCAGTACTTC; CDR3: CASSQTPGLHEQYF
D: TRBD1; size: NA; J: TRBJ1-4; V: TRBV29-1; DNA: TGCAGCGTTGGCCGGACAGGGGCGAGTAATGAAAAACTGTTTTTT; CDR3: CSVGRTGASNEKLFF
D: NA; size: NA; J: TRBJ2-2; V: TRBV5-1; DNA: TGCGCCAGCAGCTTTACCTGGGGGGACACCGGGGAGCTGTTTTTT; CDR3: CASSFTWGDTGELFF
D: TRBD1; size: NA; J: TRBJ2-7; V: TRBV28; DNA: TGTGCCAGCAGTTTCTCTTCGACAGGGGTCTACGAGCAGTACTTC; CDR3: CASSFSSTGVYEQYF
D: NA; size: NA; J: TRBJ1-1; V: TRBV3-1/TRBV3-2; DNA: TGTGCCAGCAGCCCGGGAGTTCGGGGAACTGAAGCTTTCTTT; CDR3: CASSPGVRGTEAFF
D: NA; size: NA; J: TRBJ1-4; V: TRBV3-1/TRBV3-2; DNA: TGTGCCAGCAGCCAAAACAGTGCAACTAATGAAAAACTGTTTTTT; CDR3: CASSQNSATNEKLFF
D: TRBD2; size: once; J: TRBJ2-3; V: TRBV18; DNA: TGTGCCAGCTCACCTAATGGTGGCGGGAGTAAAGATACGCAGTATTTT; CDR3: CASSPNGGGSKDTQYF
D: NA; size: NA; J: TRBJ1-1; V: TRBV6-6; DNA: TGTGCCAGCAGCCAGACACAGGGGAACACTGAAGCTTTCTTT; CDR3: CASSQTQGNTEAFF
D: TRBD1; size: NA; J: TRBJ1-5; V: TRBV6-1; DNA: TGTGCCAGCAGTGAACGGTCAGGGGGCGGACAGCCCCAGCATTTT; CDR3: CASSERSGGGQPQHF
D: TRBD1; size: NA; J: TRBJ1-2; V: TRBV5-8; DNA: TGTGCCAGCAGCGCCCCGCGACAGGGTAGGGGCTACACCTTC; CDR3: CASSAPRQGRGYTF
D: NA; size: NA; J: TRBJ1-3; V: TRBV30; DNA: TGTGCCTGGAGTGTTTCCGGCGGTGCCTCTGGAAACACCATATATTTT; CDR3: CAWSVSGGASGNTIYF
D: NA; size: NA; J: TRBJ2-7; V: TRBV5-4; DNA: TGTGCCAGCAGCTTGAAAGGGGGAGACGAGCAGTACTTC; CDR3: CASSLKGGDEQYF
D: NA; size: NA; J: TRBJ2-7; V: TRBV24-1; DNA: TGTGCCACCAGTGACGGACTCGAGCAGTACTTC; CDR3: CATSDGLEQYF
D: TRBD1; size: NA; J: TRBJ1-2; V: TRBV6-5; DNA: TGTGCCACCCAAACCGGGACAGGGTATGGCTACACCTTC; CDR3: CATQTGTGYGYTF
D: TRBD1; size: once; J: TRBJ2-5; V: TRBV19; DNA: TGTGCCAGTAGTACCCCTAGGGACAGGGCAGGAGAGACCCAGTACTTC; CDR3: CASSTPRDRAGETQYF
D: NA; size: few; J: TRBJ2-5; V: TRBV15; DNA: TGTGCCACCAGCAGATCCTGGACAACGAAAGAGACCCAGTACTTC; CDR3: CATSRSWTTKETQYF
D: TRBD1; size: NA; J: TRBJ1-6; V: TRBV11-1; DNA: TGTGCCAGCAGCTTAGGAACAGGGGTAGGCTCACCCCTCCACTTT; CDR3: CASSLGTGVGSPLHF
D: TRBD2; size: NA; J: TRBJ2-5; V: TRBV6-1; DNA: TGTGCCAGCAGTGAAGCGTCCAGCGGGAAAGAGACCCAGTACTTC; CDR3: CASSEASSGKETQYF
D: NA; size: few; J: TRBJ1-2; V: TRBV27; DNA: TGTGCCAGCAGTTTATCACCGGAGCTCTGGGATGGCTACACCTTC; CDR3: CASSLSPELWDGYTF
D: TRBD2; size: few; J: TRBJ2-7; V: TRBV5-1; DNA: TGCGCCAGCAGCTTGACTAGCGGGGGGTACTACGAGCAGTACTTC; CDR3: CASSLTSGGYYEQYF
D: TRBD2; size: NA; J: TRBJ2-7; V: TRBV30; DNA: TGTGCCTGGAGTGTAATATGGTCTTCGCGGGAGAGGTGCGAGCAGTACTTC; CDR3: CAWSVIWSSRERCEQYF
D: NA; size: NA; J: TRBJ1-4; V: TRBV5-1; DNA: TGCGCCAGCACGGGGGATGAAAATGAAAAACTGTTTTTT; CDR3: CASTGDENEKLFF
D: TRBD1; size: NA; J: TRBJ1-4; V: TRBV29-1; DNA: TGCAGCGCCAAGGACAGGGCTGCTAATGAAAAACTGTTTTTT; CDR3: CSAKDRAANEKLFF
D: NA; size: once; J: TRBJ1-2; V: TRBV25-1; DNA: TGTGCCAGCAGTCCCCGGGGGGGGGCGAGCTATGGCTACACCTTC; CDR3: CASSPRGGASYGYTF
D: TRBD1; size: NA; J: TRBJ2-2; V: TRBV5-8; DNA: TGTGCCAGCAGCCCTGGGACAGGGAGAACCACCGGGGAGCTGTTTTTT; CDR3: CASSPGTGRTTGELFF